A single T cell receptor (beta chain) is shown here with its context. This specimen belongs to a study of T-cell reconstitution after alpha-beta-depleted transplantation in children. Preparation of the TCRbeta library used unique molecular identifiers. MiXCR, run by TCRdb on the PCR reads, gives a single entry per CDR3 protein. Here the sample spans about 410,000 distinct CDR3 sequences, about a fifth being singletons. The V and J ends lost 5 bases and 2 bases respectively, with 15 bases between them. The germline CDR1 and CDR2 sequences are SGHAT and FQNNGV. The CDR3 is 16 amino acids. The chain carries TRBV11-2 and TRBJ2-2; D gene unclear. Sequenced material: PBMCs from the stem cell graft donor, taken from the stem cell graft. The sequence was collected from a human donor who donated a stem cell graft to a child with acute myeloid leukemia. This CDR3 is CASSRRLEFNTGELFF. For the CDR3, the DNA is TGTGCCAGCAGCAGACGATTGGAGTTTAACACCGGGGAGCTGTTTTTT.